This T cell receptor beta chain was captured by sequencing in a study of breast tumors, draining lymph nodes, adjacent tissues. The lymph nodes were axillary draining lymph nodes from breast cancer patients. TCRdb recomputed calls from the multiplex PCR reads with MiXCR, one row per CDR3 protein. The repertoire holds tens of thousands of distinct CDR3 sequences, about 20% seen once, with 2% to 2.5% in the top ten. Regarding the study as a whole: Tumors had less TCR diversity than lymph nodes, more than nontumor tissue.

This clonotype has a count of ten or more. The antigen is not known. The ends were cut back, 0 bases at V and 3 bases at J, with 7 bases in the middle. Germline CDR1 reads SGHAT; CDR2 reads FQNNGV. There are 14 residues in the CDR3. The chain joins TRBV11-2 to TRBJ2-3; D uncertain. This TCR derives from a female donor with breast cancer. Some clones in this sample may be carry-over from other donors' samples. The specimen sequenced was axillary lymph node tissue. CDR3 protein: CASSLDAGTDTQYF. DNA for the CDR3: TGTGCCAGCAGCTTAGATGCCGGGACAGATACGCAGTATTTT. The variable domain in full, completed from reference TRBV11-2 and TRBJ2-3, reads EAGVAQSPRYKIIEKRQSVAFWCNPISGHATLYWYQQILGQGPKLLIQFQNNGVVDDSQLPKDRFSAERLKGVDSTLKIQPAKLEDSAVYLCASSLDAGTDTQYFGPGTRLTVL.